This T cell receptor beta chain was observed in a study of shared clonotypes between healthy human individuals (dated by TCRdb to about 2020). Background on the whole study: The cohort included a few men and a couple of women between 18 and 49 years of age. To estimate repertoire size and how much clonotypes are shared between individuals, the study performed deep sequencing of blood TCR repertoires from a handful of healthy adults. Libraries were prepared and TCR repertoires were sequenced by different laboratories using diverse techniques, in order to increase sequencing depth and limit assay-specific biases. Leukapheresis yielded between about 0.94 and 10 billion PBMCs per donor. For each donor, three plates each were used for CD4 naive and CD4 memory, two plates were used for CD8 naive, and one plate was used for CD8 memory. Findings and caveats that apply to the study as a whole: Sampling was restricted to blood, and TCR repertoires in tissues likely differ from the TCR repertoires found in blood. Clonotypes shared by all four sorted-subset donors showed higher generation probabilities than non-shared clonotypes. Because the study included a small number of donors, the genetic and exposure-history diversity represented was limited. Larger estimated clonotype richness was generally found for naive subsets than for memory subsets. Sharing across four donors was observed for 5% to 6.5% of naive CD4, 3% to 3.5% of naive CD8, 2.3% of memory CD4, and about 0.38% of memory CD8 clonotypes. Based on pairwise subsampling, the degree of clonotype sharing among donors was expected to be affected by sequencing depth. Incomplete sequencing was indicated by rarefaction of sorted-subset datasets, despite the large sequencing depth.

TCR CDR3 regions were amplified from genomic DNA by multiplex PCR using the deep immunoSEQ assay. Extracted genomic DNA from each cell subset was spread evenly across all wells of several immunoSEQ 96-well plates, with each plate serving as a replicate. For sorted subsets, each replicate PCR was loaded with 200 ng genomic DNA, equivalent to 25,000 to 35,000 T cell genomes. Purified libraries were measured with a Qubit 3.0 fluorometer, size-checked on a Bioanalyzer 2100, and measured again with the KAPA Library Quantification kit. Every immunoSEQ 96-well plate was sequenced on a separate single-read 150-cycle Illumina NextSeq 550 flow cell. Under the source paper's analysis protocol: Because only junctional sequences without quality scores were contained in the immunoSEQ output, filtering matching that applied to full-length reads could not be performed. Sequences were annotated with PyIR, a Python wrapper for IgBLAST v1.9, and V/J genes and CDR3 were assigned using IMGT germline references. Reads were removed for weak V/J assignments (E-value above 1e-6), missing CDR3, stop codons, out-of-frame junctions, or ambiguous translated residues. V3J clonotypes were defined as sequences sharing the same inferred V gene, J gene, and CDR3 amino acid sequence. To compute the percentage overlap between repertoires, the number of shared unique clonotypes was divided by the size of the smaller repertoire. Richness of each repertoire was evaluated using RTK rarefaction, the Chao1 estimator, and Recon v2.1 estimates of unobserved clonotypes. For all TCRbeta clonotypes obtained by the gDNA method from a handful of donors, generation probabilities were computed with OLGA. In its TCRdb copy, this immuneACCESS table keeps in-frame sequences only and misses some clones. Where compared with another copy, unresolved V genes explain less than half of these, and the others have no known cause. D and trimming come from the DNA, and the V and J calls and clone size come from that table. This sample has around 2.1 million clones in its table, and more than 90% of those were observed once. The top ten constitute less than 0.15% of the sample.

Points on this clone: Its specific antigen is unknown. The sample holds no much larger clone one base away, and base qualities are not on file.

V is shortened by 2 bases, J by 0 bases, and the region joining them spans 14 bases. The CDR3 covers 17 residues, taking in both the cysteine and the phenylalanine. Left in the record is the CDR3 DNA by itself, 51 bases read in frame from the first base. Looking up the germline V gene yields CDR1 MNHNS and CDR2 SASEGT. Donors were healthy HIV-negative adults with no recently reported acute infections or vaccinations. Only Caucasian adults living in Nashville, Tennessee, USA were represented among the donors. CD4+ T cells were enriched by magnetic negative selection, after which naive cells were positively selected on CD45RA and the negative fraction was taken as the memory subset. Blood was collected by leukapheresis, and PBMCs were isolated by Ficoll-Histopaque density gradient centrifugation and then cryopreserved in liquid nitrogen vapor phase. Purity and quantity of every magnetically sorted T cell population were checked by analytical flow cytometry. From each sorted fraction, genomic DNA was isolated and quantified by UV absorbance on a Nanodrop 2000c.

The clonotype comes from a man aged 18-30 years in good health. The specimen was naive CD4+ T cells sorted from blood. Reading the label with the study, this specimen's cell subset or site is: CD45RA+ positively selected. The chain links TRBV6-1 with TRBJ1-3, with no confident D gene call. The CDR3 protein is CASSESGRIHSGNTIYF. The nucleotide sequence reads TGTGCCAGCAGTGAATCAGGACGGATTCACTCTGGAAACACCATATATTTT.